This T cell receptor beta chain stems from a study of blood T cell repertoires in COVID-19. On the study more broadly: The United States, Italy and Spain were the sources of the acute and convalescent COVID-19 samples.

CDR3 size: 15 residues. Germline assignment: CDR1 SNHLY and CDR2 FYNNEI. Trimming took 6 bases from V and 0 from J, leaving 9 bases between them. Individuals drawn from around 25 US areas were roughly 18 to 95 years old. Each participant's cohort was designated according to participant-reported clinical history. As originally analysed: Estimation of nucleated cell counts relied on the amplification of reference gene primers. The assay was immunoSEQ multiplex PCR, and TCRdb's table has in-frame clones only and misses some. Clonal size and the V and J genes are those of that table, whereas D and trimming came from the DNA. The sample contains 200,000 to 250,000 clones, nearly 90% of which appear only once.

Sequenced input: PBMCs or T cells enriched from blood (not recorded which). The source is a man aged 30 to 45 who had been exposed to COVID-19. The rearrangement joins TRBV2 to TRBJ1-6; D not resolved. CDR3 DNA: TGTGCCAGCAGGGACGGGAGCTCCTATAATTCACCCCTCCACTTT. Translating it yields CASRDGSSYNSPLHF.